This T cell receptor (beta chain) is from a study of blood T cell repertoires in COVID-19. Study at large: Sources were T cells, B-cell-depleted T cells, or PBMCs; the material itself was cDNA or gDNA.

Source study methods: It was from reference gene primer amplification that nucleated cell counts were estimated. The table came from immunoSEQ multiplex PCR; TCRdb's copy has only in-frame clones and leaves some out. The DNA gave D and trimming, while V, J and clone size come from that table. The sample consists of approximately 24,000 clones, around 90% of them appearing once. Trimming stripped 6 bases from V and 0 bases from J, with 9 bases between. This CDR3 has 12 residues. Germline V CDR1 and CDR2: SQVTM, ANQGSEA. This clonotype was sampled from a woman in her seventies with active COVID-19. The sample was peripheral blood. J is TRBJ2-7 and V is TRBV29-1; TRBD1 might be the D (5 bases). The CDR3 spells CSVQTVSYEQYF. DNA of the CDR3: TGCAGCGTACAGACAGTCTCCTACGAGCAGTACTTC.